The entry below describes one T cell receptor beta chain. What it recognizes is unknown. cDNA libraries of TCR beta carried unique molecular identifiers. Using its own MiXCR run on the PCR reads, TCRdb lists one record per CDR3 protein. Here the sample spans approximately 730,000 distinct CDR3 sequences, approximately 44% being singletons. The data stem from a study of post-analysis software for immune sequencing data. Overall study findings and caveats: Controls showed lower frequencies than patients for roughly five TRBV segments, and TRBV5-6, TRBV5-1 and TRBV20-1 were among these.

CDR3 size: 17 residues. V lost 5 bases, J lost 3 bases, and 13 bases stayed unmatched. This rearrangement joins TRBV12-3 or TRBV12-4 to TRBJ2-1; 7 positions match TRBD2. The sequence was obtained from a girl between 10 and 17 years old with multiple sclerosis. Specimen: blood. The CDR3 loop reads CASSPESLAENYNEQFF. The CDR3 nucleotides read TGTGCCAGCAGTCCCGAATCCCTAGCGGAAAACTACAATGAGCAGTTCTTC.